There are many counts of the clone carrying this T cell receptor beta chain. This record comes from a study of T cells in Graves' hyperthyroidism and ophthalmopathy. Study-level information: At initial diagnosis, before any treatment had begun, peripheral blood was obtained.

Germline CDR1 is MNHEY and CDR2 is SMNVEV (reference sequence). The V gene lost 3 bases and the J gene lost 0 bases, with 11 bases spanning the gap. CDR3 size: 15 residues. Amplification yielded TCR beta CDR3 regions, with RNA transcripts as the source. RT-PCR in the first round (using the HTBI primer set) targeted the TCR CDR3. One entry per CDR3 protein, called by TCRdb with MiXCR from the multiplex PCR reads. The repertoire holds about 480,000 distinct CDR3 sequences, with approximately 15% as singletons. This TCR was sampled from a woman aged 18-29 years with Graves' hyperthyroidism. The chain carries TRBV27 and TRBJ1-1, with D perhaps matching TRBD1 (5 bases). Sequenced input: blood. This chain's CDR3 is CASSLRGAMNTEAFF. The CDR3 DNA sequence: TGTGCCAGCAGTTTGAGGGGAGCAATGAACACTGAAGCTTTCTTT.